The clone carrying this T cell receptor beta chain was picked up one time. What it recognizes is unknown. Patients who underwent sequencing had shown CD8+CD57+ cell expansion by flow cytometry. The data were taken from a study of CD8+CD57+ T cells in acquired aplastic anemia. V was clipped by 0 bases and J by 3 bases, with 13 bases between them. The CDR3 contains 16 residues. Germline assignment: CDR1 SGHDT and CDR2 YYEEEE. Study-level points and caveats: The same twenty-nine CD8+ CDR3 sequences occurred in patients and in controls.

Genomic DNA constituted the template upon which TCR beta VDJ and CDR3 profiling was performed. TCRdb re-called the reads through MiXCR, storing one row per CDR3 protein. The sample yields 120,000 or so distinct CDR3 sequences, approximately 36% seen once. The V gene is TRBV5-6, the J gene TRBJ2-1; no reliable D call. The sequence came from a human donor with aplastic anemia. Sequences were obtained from sorted CD4+, CD8+, or CD8+CD57+ T cells (not recorded which) from PBMCs. CDR3 loop: CASSLGLSTDYNEQFF. The CDR3 bases are TGTGCCAGCAGCTTGGGACTCTCCACAGACTACAATGAGCAGTTCTTC. The full variable domain, its missing parts supplied by reference TRBV5-6 and TRBJ2-1, is DAGVTQSPTHLIKTRGQQVTLRCSPKSGHDTVSWYQQALGQGPQFIFQYYEEEERQRGNFPDRFSGHQFPNYSSELNVNALLLGDSALYLCASSLGLSTDYNEQFFGPGTRLTVL.